This T cell receptor beta chain derives from a study of blood T cells in healthy people across ages. Together with a sample-barcoded 5' primer, a J-beta primer mix was included in a second PCR lasting about 6 to 11 cycles. In TCRdb, the 5' RACE reads were re-called with MiXCR into one record per CDR3 protein. The table lists 1.5 million to 1.8 million distinct CDR3 sequences, 35% to 45% of them singletons, with 4% in the top ten. The V gene's germline CDR1 is MDHEN and CDR2 SYDVKM. Trimming removed 1 base at V and 0 bases at J, with 10 bases between. CDR3 length: 16 amino acids. The chain recombines TRBV28 with TRBJ2-1; D not resolved. This receptor was identified in a woman between 18 and 29 years old in good health. Sequenced sample: blood. The CDR3 sequence: CASSLFARSSYNEQFF. CDR3 coding DNA: TGTGCCAGCAGTTTATTTGCTAGGAGCTCCTACAATGAGCAGTTCTTC.